This T cell receptor (beta chain) was documented in a study of T cell changes during pregnancy in multiple sclerosis (dated by TCRdb to between 2018 and 2021). For context, the study as a whole: The study looked at changes in the T cell repertoire across pregnancy in women with multiple sclerosis.

V gives up 3 bases and J gives up 4 bases, and the segment between their germline ends measures 15 bases. The CDR3 spans 15 residues, from the cysteine through the phenylalanine. Just the 45-base CDR3 DNA is kept, in frame starting at base 1. Reading the germline V gene (reference sequence) gives CDR1 WNHNN and CDR2 SYGVQD. Receptor amplification or capture employed the immunoSEQ multiplex PCR assay. Here the immuneACCESS table is served through TCRdb, limited to in-frame sequences with V and J called. Missing clones are a known gap in these copies; in checked studies unresolved V genes cover under half, and the rest lacks a known reason. This sample comprises about 42,000 clones, roughly 84% of them detected only once. The top ten constitute about 0.6% of the sample. This clone has just a few counts. The clone's antigen remains unknown. Within one base of it there is no much larger clone, and no base qualities were kept.

This clonotype was sampled from a female donor with multiple sclerosis, enrolled in a pregnancy study. Specimen: CD4+ T cells from peripheral blood mononuclear cells, collected before pregnancy. The chain joins TRBV10-1 to TRBJ1-2; perhaps TRBD1 is the D gene, with 5 bases matching. The DNA sequence is given as TGCGCCAGCAGTGAAAATCCGTTCGGGGGCTATGGCTACACCTTC. This yields the protein CASSENPFGGYGYTF.